These 32 T cell receptor beta chains originate from one sample sequenced in a study of response to subunit inactivated influenza vaccine (dated by TCRdb to the late 2010s). Library construction relied on RT-PCR. Instrument used: Illumina HiSeq 2500. TCRdb trimmed the raw reads at Q25, called clones with MiXCR and kept productive beta chains. Identical CDR3 proteins give one entry, which carries the most common genes and DNA. Recorded for this sample are roughly 650,000 distinct CDR3 sequences; approximately 15% of them occurred a single time. The ten most abundant clones make up more than 9% of the sample. The input for sequencing was PBMCs from blood, taken 11 to 12 days after vaccination. The receptors here all came from a man in his forties or fifties who received an inactivated influenza vaccine. Donor details come from another sample of the same person, matched by shared clones.

This clonotype was found many times. The chain combines TRBV5-5 with TRBJ2-1, with 7 bases aligning to TRBD1. In germline, CDR1 is SGHKS, CDR2 YYEKEE (reference sequence). J lost 4 bases, V lost 0 bases, and 7 bases had no gene match. The CDR3 loop spans 16 amino acids. CDR3 nucleotides: TGTGCCAGCAGCTTGGGGTTAAGGGGGCGATACAATGAGCAGTTCTTC. Translated, it gives CASSLGLRGRYNEQFF.

A few counts support this clonotype. In DNA form, the CDR3 reads TGTGCCACCAGTGCACCGGGACAGGGGCTCTCCAGCTCCTACAATGAGCAGTTCTTC. Translation: CATSAPGQGLSSSYNEQFF. The chain couples TRBV24-1 to TRBJ2-1; 10 bases are a match to TRBD1. Trimming at V came to 5 bases and at J to 0 bases, leaving 12 bases not matched to a gene. Germline-derived CDR1 and CDR2 are KGHDR and SFDVKD. This CDR3 has 19 amino acids.

J is TRBJ2-7 and V is TRBV6-6, with TRBD1 matching over 8 bases. Germline CDR1 reads MNHNY; CDR2 reads SVGAGI (reference sequence). J lost 0 bases, V lost 10 bases, and 5 bases had no gene match. CDR3 length equals 13 residues. The CDR3 bases are TGTGCCACCTCGGACAGGGCCTCCTACGAGCAGTACTTC. Protein product: CATSDRASYEQYF.

V usage is TRBV3-1 and J usage is TRBJ2-7, with TRBD1 matching over 8 bases. CDR3 length: 14 residues. The germline gives CDR1 LGHDT, CDR2 YNNKEL (reference sequence). The V gene end was trimmed by 2 bases and the J gene end by 2 bases; junction bases not matched to a gene: 2. This CDR3 reads CASSQTQGAYEQYF. The CDR3 DNA reads as TGTGCCAGCAGCCAAACACAGGGGGCCTACGAGCAGTACTTC.

This clonotype was seen only a few times. This chain joins TRBV6-2 or TRBV6-3 and TRBJ2-7; D may be TRBD1 (5 bases). The germline V and J ends were trimmed by 7 bases and 6 bases, with 16 bases remaining between them. The CDR3 is 13 residues long. CDR1 is MNHEY and CDR2 is SVGEGT in the germline V gene. This CDR3 reads CASKPGRGLEQYF. Written as DNA, the CDR3 is TGTGCCAGCAAACCCGGAAGGGGTCTCGAGCAGTACTTC.

This clonotype has just one count. The chain carries TRBV5-8 and TRBJ1-5; 7 nucleotides agree with TRBD1. V shed 4 bases and J 6 bases; nucleotides not matched to a gene: 7. The CDR3 extends over 14 amino acids. CDR1 is SGHTS, CDR2 YDEGEE, per germline. CDR3: CASSHGDRAQPQHF. CDR3 sequence (DNA): TGTGCCAGCAGCCATGGAGACAGGGCTCAGCCCCAGCATTTT. The variable domain in full, with the rest retrieved from reference TRBV5-8 and TRBJ1-5, is EAGVTQSPTHLIKTRGQQATLRCSPISGHTSVYWYQQALGLGLQFLLWYDEGEERNRGNFPPRFSGRQFPNYSSELNVNALELEDSALYLCASSHGDRAQPQHFGDGTRLSIL.

This clonotype was detected ten times or more. V is TRBV7-2 and J is TRBJ2-7; no clear D. CDR3 size: 13 residues. From germline, CDR1 is SGHTA and CDR2 FQGNSA. V shed 4 bases and J shed 6 bases, with 13 bases lying between them. The CDR3 DNA follows: TGTGCCAGCAGCTCCTACCCCGCTACCGAGCAGTACTTC. It translates to CASSSYPATEQYF.

This clonotype was detected a few times. This chain links TRBV28 with TRBJ2-3, with TRBD2 matching 7 bases. Per germline, CDR1 MDHEN and CDR2 SYDVKM. The CDR3 sequence is 16 residues long. The J segment lost 1 base and the V segment lost 2 bases, leaving 6 bases of the junction unmatched. In nucleotides, the CDR3 is TGTGCCAGCAGTTTAATCCTAGCGGTAGGCACAGATACGCAGTATTTT. Protein product: CASSLILAVGTDTQYF.

This clonotype was counted a few times. The CDR3, as DNA: TGTGCCTGCTCCCGGGTGGTCAACACTGAAGCTTTCTTT. It translates to CACSRVVNTEAFF. The chain recombines TRBV19 with TRBJ1-1; D not certain. The CDR3 runs 13 residues. The V end lost 11 bases, the J end lost 2 bases, and 15 bases lay between the germline ends. Germline V gene sequence: CDR1 LNHDA, CDR2 SQIVND (reference sequence).

In this sample, this clonotype turned up a few times. The chain combines TRBV7-9 with TRBJ2-1; unclear D gene. The CDR3 loop spans 16 amino acids. V lost 5 bases and J lost 5, with 19 bases in between. Germline V gene data show CDR1 as SEHNR and CDR2 as FQNEAQ (reference sequence). The CDR3 sequence: CASSPPQASLNNEQFF. The CDR3 coding sequence is TGTGCCAGCAGCCCCCCTCAAGCTAGTCTAAACAATGAGCAGTTCTTC.

This clonotype was found a few times. This chain links TRBV5-1 with TRBJ2-7; D is unresolved. The CDR3 is made up of 14 amino acids. V was shortened by 5 bases and J by 0 bases, with 12 bases between the two germline ends. Germline CDR1 and CDR2: SGHRS and YFSETQ. CDR3 residues: CASRFETPSYEQYF. Written as DNA, the CDR3 is TGCGCCAGCAGGTTTGAGACGCCCTCCTACGAGCAGTACTTC. Full variable domain (missing parts from reference TRBV5-1 and TRBJ2-7): KAGVTQTPRYLIKTRGQQVTLSCSPISGHRSVSWYQQTPGQGLQFLFEYFSETQRNKGNFPGRFSGRQFSNSRSEMNVSTLELGDSALYLCASRFETPSYEQYFGPGTRLTVT.

This clonotype has at least ten counts. The CDR3 loop reads CASSYLWTYEQYF. For the CDR3, the DNA is TGTGCCAGCAGTTACCTGTGGACTTACGAGCAGTACTTC. The chain carries TRBV6-2 or TRBV6-3 and TRBJ2-7, with D possibly TRBD2 on 5 matching bases. Trimming removed 2 bases at V and 4 bases at J, with 9 bases between. This CDR3 spans 13 amino acids. The germline gives CDR1 MNHEY, CDR2 SVGEGT.

The genes are TRBV4-1 and TRBJ2-1, with 9 bases identical to TRBD2. V shed 4 bases and J 3 bases; nucleotides not matched to a gene: 7. Germline V gene sequence: CDR1 MGHRA, CDR2 YSYEKL. The CDR3 covers 16 residues. CDR3 residues: CASSLSKLAGYNEQFF. DNA of the CDR3: TGCGCCAGCAGCCTAAGCAAACTAGCGGGCTACAATGAGCAGTTCTTC.

This clonotype occurred a few times. The chain combines TRBV7-2 with TRBJ2-7; tentatively, D is TRBD2 (5 bases). V was clipped by 0 bases and J by 4 bases, with 13 bases between them. The CDR3 has 15 residues. Germline V lookup: CDR1 SGHTA, CDR2 FQGNSA. Here the CDR3 DNA reads TGTGCCAGCAGCTTAGCCGGGGTTAACGTTTACGAGCAGTACTTC. This gives the protein CASSLAGVNVYEQYF.

This clonotype was seen ten or more times. The chain recombines TRBV29-1 with TRBJ2-7; the match to TRBD2 covers 10 bases. The trim removed 6 bases at V and 3 bases at J, leaving 8 bases unmatched. The CDR3 extends over 14 amino acids. Per germline, CDR1 SQVTM and CDR2 ANQGSEA. CDR3 in amino acids: CSVATSGTIYEQYF. The DNA of the CDR3 is TGCAGCGTCGCCACTAGCGGGACCATCTACGAGCAGTACTTC.

This clonotype came up a few times. V usage is TRBV29-1 and J usage is TRBJ2-3; 10 nucleotides agree with TRBD1. The CDR3 sequence is 14 residues long. V was pared by 7 bases and J by 6 bases, with 10 bases of the junction left unmatched. Germline lookup yields CDR1 SQVTM and CDR2 ANQGSEA. The CDR3 sequence: CSASTGGAPDTQYF. DNA of the CDR3: TGCAGCGCATCGACAGGGGGCGCCCCGGATACGCAGTATTTT.

The V call is TRBV24-1, the J call TRBJ1-1; TRBD1 might be the D (6 bases). The CDR3 extends over 15 amino acids. CDR1 is KGHDR and CDR2 is SFDVKD in the germline V gene. Trimming took 2 bases from V and 0 from J, leaving 9 bases between them. The chain's CDR3 is CATSDSRGLNTEAFF. The DNA of the CDR3 is TGTGCCACCAGTGATTCCAGGGGACTGAACACTGAAGCTTTCTTT.

This clonotype was counted only a few times. CDR3 in DNA: TGTGCCAGCAGCTTGGAAGGGGACGGCTATGGCTACACCTTC. The encoded protein is CASSLEGDGYGYTF. The V gene is TRBV5-4, the J gene TRBJ1-2; tentative D call: TRBD1 (5 bases). The CDR3 totals 14 residues. V lost 0 bases to trimming and J lost 4 bases, with 10 bases between them. Germline loops: CDR1 SGHNT, CDR2 YYREEE (reference sequence).

This clonotype showed up just a few times. The genes are TRBV16 and TRBJ2-2; 8 nucleotides agree with TRBD1. Unmatched junction bases numbered 8, after V lost 4 bases and J lost 4 bases. Per germline, CDR1 KGHSY and CDR2 FQNENV. The CDR3 loop spans 16 amino acids. The CDR3 loop reads CASSRPDRASTGELFF. In nucleotides, the CDR3 is TGTGCCAGCAGCCGGCCGGACAGGGCTAGCACCGGGGAGCTGTTTTTT. The full variable domain, with the rest looked up from reference TRBV16 and TRBJ2-2, is GEEVAQTPKHLVRGEGQKAKLYCAPIKGHSYVFWYQQVLKNEFKFLISFQNENVFDETGMPKERFSAKCLPNSPCSLEIQATKLEDSAVYFCASSRPDRASTGELFFGEGSRLTVL.

This clonotype was detected only a few times. The chain couples TRBV4-3 to TRBJ2-7; D gene uncertain. Trimming removed 0 bases from V and 0 bases from J, with 6 bases in between. This CDR3 is built from 14 residues. Looked up from germline, CDR1 is LGHNA and CDR2 is YSLEER. CDR3 loop: CASSQEGYSYEQYF. The CDR3 DNA follows: TGCGCCAGCAGCCAAGAAGGCTACTCCTACGAGCAGTACTTC.

This chain links TRBV20-1 with TRBJ2-7; D could derive from TRBD1 or TRBD2 (5 bases each). The CDR3 loop spans 15 amino acids. V lost 0 bases, J lost 4 bases, and 16 bases lay in between. In germline, CDR1 is DFQATT, CDR2 SNEGSKA (reference sequence). The DNA of the CDR3 is TGCAGTGCTAGAGATTCAAGGAAGAGGGGTTACGAGCAGTACTTC. As protein: CSARDSRKRGYEQYF.

This clonotype has just a few counts. The CDR3 loop is CASSLMTGTMNTEAFF. CDR3 bases: TGTGCCAGCAGCTTAATGACAGGGACAATGAACACTGAAGCTTTCTTT. The chain uses TRBV7-2 and TRBJ1-1, with TRBD1 matching over 7 bases. The length of the CDR3 is 16 residues. J gave up 0 bases and V 2 bases, and 6 bases lay outside the gene matches. Germline values: CDR1 SGHTA, CDR2 FQGNSA. The full variable domain, rest sourced from reference TRBV7-2 and TRBJ1-1, is GAGVSQSPSNKVTEKGKDVELRCDPISGHTALYWYRQSLGQGLEFLIYFQGNSAPDKSGLPSDRFSAERTGGSVSTLTIQRTQQEDSAVYLCASSLMTGTMNTEAFFGQGTRLTVV.

CDR3 bases: TGTGCCAGCATTTACGAGGGCAGCACTGAAGCTTTCTTT. As protein: CASIYEGSTEAFF. The V and J genes are TRBV5-5 and TRBJ1-1; unclear D gene. The V end lost 6 bases, the J end lost 4 bases, and 13 bases lay between the germline ends. In germline, CDR1 is SGHKS, CDR2 YYEKEE (reference sequence). The CDR3 length is 13 residues.

The table lists this clonotype with many counts. This sequence joins TRBV20-1 and TRBJ1-2, with D perhaps TRBD1 (6 bases). Germline V gene lookup returns CDR1 DFQATT and CDR2 SNEGSKA (reference sequence). This CDR3 has 17 amino acids. V shed 0 bases and J shed 1 base, with 18 bases lying between them. This CDR3 is CSARDAPAGGLNYGYTF. The CDR3 DNA sequence: TGCAGTGCTAGAGATGCGCCGGCGGGGGGGCTTAACTATGGCTACACCTTC.

This clonotype appeared a few times. This rearrangement joins TRBV5-1 to TRBJ2-1; the D gene could be TRBD1 or TRBD2 (5 bases each). Trimming left V 5 bases short and J 2 bases short, with 14 bases between. CDR3 size: 15 residues. From germline, CDR1 is SGHRS and CDR2 YFSETQ. The CDR3 sequence is CASSPGSGPYNEQFF. The CDR3 nucleotides are TGCGCCAGCAGTCCAGGGAGTGGGCCCTACAATGAGCAGTTCTTC.

There are a few counts of this clonotype. The J gene is TRBJ1-6, the V gene TRBV5-1; 9 bases line up with TRBD1. Germline V lookup: CDR1 SGHRS, CDR2 YFSETQ. The V segment lost 5 bases and the J segment 10 bases; nucleotides outside the gene matches: 10. This CDR3 is 15 amino acids long. CDR3 nucleotide sequence: TGCGCCAGCAGTTTGCGGACAGGGGTAGAATCACCCCTCCACTTT. The encoded protein is CASSLRTGVESPLHF.

The chain joins TRBV9 to TRBJ2-7; no reliable D call. The CDR3 runs 14 residues. The ends were cut back, 0 bases at V and 5 bases at J, with 12 bases in the middle. Looked up from germline, CDR1 is SGDLS and CDR2 is YYNGEE. In DNA, the CDR3 is TGTGCCAGCAGCGTAGGGACGGGTAGACACGAGCAGTACTTC. Protein: CASSVGTGRHEQYF.

The chain has TRBV11-2 and TRBJ1-1, with D uncertain. V lost 2 bases, J lost 3 bases, and 10 bases lay in between. The CDR3 is made up of 14 amino acids. Per germline, CDR1 SGHAT and CDR2 FQNNGV. The CDR3, as DNA: TGTGCCAGCAGCTTACGTCTAGAGGACACTGAAGCTTTCTTT. Amino acids: CASSLRLEDTEAFF.

The chain joins TRBV23-1 to TRBJ2-1, with D perhaps TRBD2 (6 bases). TRBV23-1 is given ORF status, its function remaining uncertain. V lost 0 bases and J lost 5, with 11 bases in between. CDR3 length: 15 residues. Here the CDR3 reads CASSQSSGRNNEQFF. CDR3 nucleotides: TGCGCCAGCAGTCAATCCTCAGGGAGGAACAATGAGCAGTTCTTC.

There are a few counts of this clonotype. This chain links TRBV15 with TRBJ1-5; D remains unclear. CDR1 and CDR2 from the germline V gene are LNHNV and YYDKDF (reference sequence). With 4 bases removed from V and 3 bases from J, the gap between germline ends came to 10 bases. The CDR3 length is 14 residues. CDR3 loop: CATSTRFDNQPQHF. CDR3 nucleotide sequence: TGTGCCACCAGCACCAGGTTCGACAATCAGCCCCAGCATTTT. The full variable domain, its missing parts supplied by reference TRBV15 and TRBJ1-5, is DAMVIQNPRYQVTQFGKPVTLSCSQTLNHNVMYWYQQKSSQAPKLLFHYYDKDFNNEADTPDNFQSRRPNTSFCFLDIRSPGLGDTAMYLCATSTRFDNQPQHFGDGTRLSIL.

Points on this clonotype: Given the absence of the conserved phenylalanine or tryptophan at the CDR3 end, a read error is likely. V is TRBV30 and J is TRBJ1-2; no definite D call. V was clipped by 4 bases and J by 4 bases, with 10 bases between them. The germline V gene has CDR1 GTSNPN and CDR2 SVGIG (reference sequence). The CDR3 length is 12 residues. The CDR3 DNA reads TGTGCCTGGAAGAAAACAGCCTATGGCTACACCTCC. It codes for CAWKKTAYGYTS.

This clonotype was found a few times. The V gene is TRBV19, the J gene TRBJ2-7; no clear D. Germline CDR1 LNHDA, CDR2 SQIVND (reference sequence). The CDR3 has 12 residues. Trimming cost V 5 bases and J 5 bases, with 10 bases left between them. This CDR3 is CASSPHFDEQYF. The DNA for the CDR3 is TGTGCCAGTAGTCCTCATTTCGACGAGCAGTACTTC.